The 30 T cell receptor beta chains in this list originate from one sample, sequenced in a study of long-term antiretroviral therapy in people with HIV. The immunoSEQ assay was v3.0, run at survey level. Sequencing used immunoSEQ multiplex PCR; TCRdb keeps in-frame clones, though not all of them. Of tens of thousands of clones in the sample, about four fifths are singletons; the top ten hold around a quarter. The source material was unsorted PBMCs, sampled 0.4 years after starting antiretroviral therapy. The receptors originated from a man aged 45-60 years with HIV.

The chain couples TRBV5-4 to TRBJ2-2; the D gene is possibly TRBD1 (6 bases). Germline CDR1 reads SGHNT; CDR2 reads YYREEE (reference sequence). There are 14 residues in the CDR3. Deletions cut 9 bases from V and 7 bases from J, with 19 bases between. The CDR3 loop is CATKLQGPGGELFF. For the CDR3, the DNA is TGTGCCACTAAGTTGCAGGGGCCGGGCGGGGAGCTGTTTTTT. Full variable domain (missing parts from reference TRBV5-4 and TRBJ2-2): ETGVTQSPTHLIKTRGQQVTLRCSSQSGHNTVSWYQQALGQGPQFIFQYYREEENGRGNFPPRFSGLQFPNYSSELNVNALELDDSALYLCATKLQGPGGELFFGEGSRLTVL.

The chain carries TRBV7-2 and TRBJ2-7, with unresolved D. Trimming pared 1 base from V and 2 bases from J, leaving 9 bases between. CDR1 is SGHTA, CDR2 FQGNSA, per germline. This CDR3 spans 14 amino acids. The CDR3 protein is CASSLEQIAYEQYF. CDR3 DNA: TGTGCCAGCAGCTTAGAACAGATAGCCTACGAGCAGTACTTC.

CDR3 region: CASRAIGTGGNTIYF. Here the CDR3 DNA reads TGTGCCAGCAGGGCAATCGGGACGGGAGGAAACACCATATATTTT. The genes are TRBV6-1 and TRBJ1-3; maybe TRBD1 (5 bases). CDR1 MNHNS and CDR2 SASEGT come from the germline V gene. This CDR3 spans 15 amino acids. Deletions cut 6 bases from V and 4 bases from J, with 16 bases between.

The chain is built from TRBV9 and TRBJ2-2, with a weak D call TRBD2 (5 bases). The CDR3 length is 13 residues. CDR1 is SGDLS, CDR2 YYNGEE, per germline. Deletions cut 5 bases from V and 5 bases from J, with 10 bases between. This chain's CDR3 is CASSYGVTGELFF. The DNA for the CDR3 is TGTGCCAGCAGTTACGGGGTTACCGGGGAGCTGTTTTTT.

The chain employs TRBV6-5 and TRBJ2-1, with 11 bases that match TRBD2. The CDR3 totals 16 residues. The germline V gene has CDR1 MNHEY and CDR2 SVGAGI. V shed 4 bases and J 9 bases; nucleotides not matched to a gene: 11. CDR3 protein: CASSSITSGGIFEQFF. The CDR3 DNA reads as TGTGCCAGCAGTTCCATCACTAGCGGGGGAATATTTGAGCAGTTCTTC.

The J gene is TRBJ1-5, the V gene TRBV6-8, with D perhaps matching TRBD1 (6 bases). Germline loops: CDR1 MNHGY, CDR2 SAAAGT. This CDR3 has 16 residues. Trimming shortened V by 5 bases and J by 0 bases, and 14 bases separated the two germline ends. CDR3 in DNA: TGTGCCAGCAGTCTTTCAGGGGTCTATAGCAATCAGCCCCAGCATTTT. This sequence encodes CASSLSGVYSNQPQHF.

The chain links TRBV30 to TRBJ1-1; D is unresolved. CDR3 length: 13 amino acids. Germline V gene data show CDR1 as GTSNPN and CDR2 as SVGIG (reference sequence). With 5 bases removed from V and 4 bases from J, the gap between germline ends came to 14 bases. CDR3 sequence reads: CAWESVSGTEAFF. The CDR3 nucleotides read TGTGCCTGGGAGTCGGTTTCGGGCACTGAAGCTTTCTTT.

This rearrangement joins TRBV30 to TRBJ1-1; no definite D call. Germline V gene sequence: CDR1 GTSNPN, CDR2 SVGIG (reference sequence). CDR3 size: 12 residues. Between the trimmed V and J ends, which lost 5 bases and 3 bases, there was a span of 10 bases. In DNA form, the CDR3 reads TGTGCCTGGGGGCCCGGATACACTGAAGCTTTCTTT. Translated: CAWGPGYTEAFF.

V and J are TRBV2 and TRBJ1-1; D ambiguous. There are 19 residues in the CDR3. Germline CDR1 reads SNHLY; CDR2 reads FYNNEI. Trimming cost V 6 bases and J 3 bases, with 29 bases left between them. CDR3 loop: CASSGLIGPANWGDTEAFF. The CDR3 nucleotides are TGTGCCAGCAGCGGATTAATCGGGCCGGCTAATTGGGGAGACACTGAAGCTTTCTTT.

The chain's CDR3 is CASSETTFYGYTF. CDR3 DNA: TGTGCCAGCAGTGAAACAACATTCTATGGCTACACCTTC. The gene calls are TRBV6-1 and TRBJ1-2; no clear D gene. Trimming cost V 2 bases and J 4 bases, with 8 bases left between them. This CDR3 has 13 amino acids. Germline V gene sequence: CDR1 MNHNS, CDR2 SASEGT.

The CDR3 loop reads CASGFRTDYNEQFF. CDR3 DNA sequence: TGTGCCAGCGGATTTCGGACAGATTACAATGAGCAGTTCTTC. This rearrangement joins TRBV7-2 to TRBJ2-1, with a weak D call TRBD1 (6 bases). Trimming cost V 8 bases and J 4 bases, with 15 bases left between them. This CDR3 spans 14 amino acids. CDR1 SGHTA and CDR2 FQGNSA come from the germline V gene.

The CDR3 DNA follows: TGTGCCAGCAGTCGCGCAGGGGGTAAGGGAAACACCATATATTTT. Residues: CASSRAGGKGNTIYF. The V call is TRBV28, the J call TRBJ1-3; 7 positions match TRBD1. Looked up from germline, CDR1 is MDHEN and CDR2 is SYDVKM. With 5 bases clipped from V and 4 bases from J, the junction kept 8 bases outside the gene matches. The CDR3 sequence is 15 residues long.

This chain joins TRBV7-9 and TRBJ2-1; D ambiguous. Germline CDR1 SEHNR, CDR2 FQNEAQ (reference sequence). V lost 0 bases and J lost 0, with 18 bases in between. CDR3 length equals 19 residues. CDR3 bases: TGTGCCAGCAGCTTAGCGCGGTATGGGTCTTCGAGCTCCTACAATGAGCAGTTCTTC. Translated, it gives CASSLARYGSSSSYNEQFF.

The chain joins TRBV7-2 to TRBJ2-3, with 13 bases lining up with TRBD2. The CDR3 length is 15 residues. The germline V gene has CDR1 SGHTA and CDR2 FQGNSA. After removal of 9 bases from V and 4 bases from J, the junction contained 7 bases not matched to a gene. The CDR3 spells CASRIGLAGADTQYF. The CDR3 DNA sequence: TGTGCCAGTAGGATAGGACTAGCGGGGGCAGATACGCAGTATTTT.

The rearrangement links TRBV27 to TRBJ1-1; D not resolved. Germline assignment: CDR1 MNHEY and CDR2 SMNVEV (reference sequence). V lost 3 bases and J lost 5, with 10 bases in between. The CDR3 consists of 13 residues. Written as DNA, the CDR3 is TGTGCCAGCAGTTTCAGAGGGAATACTGAAGCTTTCTTT. This gives the protein CASSFRGNTEAFF.

This clone was seen only a few times. The J gene is TRBJ1-2, the V gene TRBV7-9, with 8 bases lining up with TRBD1. V lost 2 bases and J lost 2; bases outside the gene matches: 10. The germline V gene has CDR1 SEHNR and CDR2 FQNEAQ (reference sequence). CDR3 length equals 17 residues. In DNA form, the CDR3 reads TGTGCCAGCAGCTTACAGGGGGCATACAAGCTAAACTATGGCTACACCTTC. This encodes CASSLQGAYKLNYGYTF.

The CDR3 nucleotides are TGTGCCAGCACCGAACATATGGCCAGGGGGCAACAGCCCCAGCATTTT. Its translation is CASTEHMARGQQPQHF. The chain combines TRBV28 with TRBJ1-5; 8 bases agree with TRBD1. Germline loops: CDR1 MDHEN, CDR2 SYDVKM. The J segment lost 7 bases and the V segment lost 7 bases, leaving 15 bases of the junction unmatched. The CDR3 is 16 amino acids. The variable domain in full, completed from reference TRBV28 and TRBJ1-5, reads DVKVTQSSRYLVKRTGEKVFLECVQDMDHENMFWYRQDPGLGLRLIYFSYDVKMKEKGDIPEGYSVSREKKERFSLILESASTNQTSMYLCASTEHMARGQQPQHFGDGTRLSIL.

This chain links TRBV19 with TRBJ1-2; no clear D gene. Trimming left V 2 bases short and J 2 bases short, with 15 bases between. The CDR3 is made up of 16 amino acids. CDR1 and CDR2 (germline): LNHDA, SQIVND (reference sequence). The CDR3 bases are TGTGCCAGTAGTATATGGGCCTCGACACCAAACTATGGCTACACCTTC. Its protein product is CASSIWASTPNYGYTF.

This clone appeared once. The chain links TRBV27 to TRBJ2-5; no reliable D call. The CDR3 has 16 residues. Trimming shortened V by 4 bases and J by 9 bases, and 24 bases separated the two germline ends. The germline V gene encodes CDR1 MNHEY and CDR2 SMNVEV (reference sequence). This chain's CDR3 is CASSSREWSLGEAQYF. As DNA, the CDR3 is TGTGCCAGCAGTTCAAGAGAGTGGAGCTTGGGTGAGGCCCAGTACTTC.

The chain links TRBV7-6 to TRBJ1-2, with D maybe TRBD1 (6 bases). CDR3 length equals 15 residues. V was clipped by 0 bases and J by 3 bases, with 11 bases between them. The germline V gene has CDR1 SGHVS and CDR2 FNYEAQ. The CDR3 DNA follows: TGTGCCAGCAGCTTAGCGGGGGAGGGGGACTATGGCTACACCTTC. Translated: CASSLAGEGDYGYTF.

There are a few counts of this clone. The V gene is TRBV10-3, the J gene TRBJ2-3, with D unresolved. The V gene lost 3 bases and the J gene lost 4 bases, with 11 bases spanning the gap. CDR3 length: 14 amino acids. Germline-derived CDR1 and CDR2 are ENHRY and SYGVKD. CDR3 nucleotide sequence: TGTGCCATCAGTGAACCTAGGAGTGCAGATACGCAGTATTTT. Residues: CAISEPRSADTQYF.

This chain uses TRBV11-2 with TRBJ2-1; 7 bases map to TRBD1. CDR1 and CDR2 (germline): SGHAT, FQNNGV. The length of the CDR3 is 15 residues. V shed 5 bases and J 10 bases; nucleotides not matched to a gene: 14. The CDR3 sequence is CASSRQGSGMSEQFF. In nucleotides, the CDR3 is TGTGCCAGCAGCCGACAGGGAAGCGGAATGTCGGAGCAGTTCTTC.

The V call is TRBV2, the J call TRBJ2-7; 7 bases align to TRBD1. The trim removed 3 bases at V and 3 bases at J, leaving 8 bases unmatched. This CDR3 has 15 amino acids. Germline V gene sequence: CDR1 SNHLY, CDR2 FYNNEI. The CDR3 bases are TGTGCCAGCAGTGAGAACAGGGGCGCGGGCTACGAGCAGTACTTC. This translates into CASSENRGAGYEQYF.

The V call is TRBV5-4, the J call TRBJ2-1; D tentatively reads TRBD1 or TRBD2 (5 bases each). Per the germline V gene, CDR1 is SGHNT and CDR2 is YYREEE (reference sequence). There are 15 residues in the CDR3. The V gene lost 5 bases and the J gene lost 4 bases, with 16 bases spanning the gap. This CDR3 reads CASRSTGTPYNEQFF. The CDR3 region has the DNA TGTGCCAGCAGGTCCACCGGGACGCCTTACAATGAGCAGTTCTTC.

This chain joins TRBV10-3 and TRBJ2-7; D remains unclear. The CDR3 is made up of 11 amino acids. V shed 4 bases and J shed 6 bases, with 7 bases lying between them. Per germline, CDR1 ENHRY and CDR2 SYGVKD. The CDR3 bases are TGTGCCATCAGTGCCGATTCCGAGCAGTACTTC. Protein sequence: CAISADSEQYF.

This chain links TRBV27 with TRBJ2-3, with D maybe TRBD1 (6 bases). The germline V gene encodes CDR1 MNHEY and CDR2 SMNVEV (reference sequence). The CDR3 runs to 15 residues. Deletions cut 6 bases from V and 2 bases from J, with 15 bases between. Here the CDR3 DNA reads TGTGCCAGCAGCCCGACAGGAGAGGTCACAGATACGCAGTATTTT. Protein product: CASSPTGEVTDTQYF.

The chain combines TRBV19 with TRBJ1-1, with D possibly matching TRBD1 (5 bases). The CDR3 length is 13 residues. Germline V gene lookup returns CDR1 LNHDA and CDR2 SQIVND (reference sequence). Trimming pared 8 bases from V and 4 bases from J, leaving 14 bases between. The CDR3 region has the DNA TGTGCCAGTGCAGCAGGGTACGGCACTGAAGCTTTCTTT. Its translation is CASAAGYGTEAFF.

The CDR3 nucleotides read TGCGCCAGCAGTAACGGAAGGGGAACCAACACTGAAGCTTTCTTT. Translating it yields CASSNGRGTNTEAFF. The chain recombines TRBV5-1 with TRBJ1-1; the D gene is possibly TRBD1 (5 bases). The CDR3 extends over 15 amino acids. V lost 5 bases to trimming and J lost 2 bases, with 16 bases between them. Germline-derived CDR1 and CDR2 are SGHRS and YFSETQ.

The rearrangement uses TRBV7-2 and TRBJ2-2, with D perhaps TRBD2 (5 bases). Per germline, CDR1 SGHTA and CDR2 FQGNSA. V lost 5 bases and J 2 bases, leaving 9 bases between the germline ends. The CDR3 is 14 residues long. CDR3 in DNA: TGTGCCAGCAGCCTCGGACTTAACACCGGGGAGCTGTTTTTT. Translated, it gives CASSLGLNTGELFF.

The chain has TRBV27 and TRBJ1-2; D is possibly TRBD1 (6 bases). V was pared by 5 bases and J by 0 bases, with 16 bases between. This CDR3 has 16 amino acids. The V gene's germline CDR1 is MNHEY and CDR2 SMNVEV (reference sequence). Written as DNA, the CDR3 is TGTGCCAGCAGTCGGACAGCTTATTCTTCTAACTATGGCTACACCTTC. Protein product: CASSRTAYSSNYGYTF.